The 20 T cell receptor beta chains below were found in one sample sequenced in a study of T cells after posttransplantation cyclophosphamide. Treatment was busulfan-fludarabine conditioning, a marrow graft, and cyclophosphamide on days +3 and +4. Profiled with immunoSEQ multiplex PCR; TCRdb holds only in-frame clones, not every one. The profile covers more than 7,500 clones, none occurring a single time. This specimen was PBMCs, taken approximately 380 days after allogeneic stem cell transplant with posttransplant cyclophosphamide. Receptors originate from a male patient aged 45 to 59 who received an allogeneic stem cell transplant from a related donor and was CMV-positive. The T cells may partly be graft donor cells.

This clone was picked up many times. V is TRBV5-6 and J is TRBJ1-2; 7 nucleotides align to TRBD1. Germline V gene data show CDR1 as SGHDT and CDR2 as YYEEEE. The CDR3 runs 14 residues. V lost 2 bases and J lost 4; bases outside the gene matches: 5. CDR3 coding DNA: TGTGCCAGCAGCTTCGGGACAGAGATCTATGGCTACACCTTC. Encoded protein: CASSFGTEIYGYTF. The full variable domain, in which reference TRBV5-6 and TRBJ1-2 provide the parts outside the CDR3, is DAGVTQSPTHLIKTRGQQVTLRCSPKSGHDTVSWYQQALGQGPQFIFQYYEEEERQRGNFPDRFSGHQFPNYSSELNVNALLLGDSALYLCASSFGTEIYGYTFGSGTRLTVV.

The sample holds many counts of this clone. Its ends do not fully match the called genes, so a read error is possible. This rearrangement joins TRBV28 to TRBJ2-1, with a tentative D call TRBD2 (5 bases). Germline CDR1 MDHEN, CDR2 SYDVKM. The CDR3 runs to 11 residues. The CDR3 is CASSSSGEWLF. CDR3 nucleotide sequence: TGTGCCAGCAGTTCGTCCGGGGAGTGGCTCTTC.

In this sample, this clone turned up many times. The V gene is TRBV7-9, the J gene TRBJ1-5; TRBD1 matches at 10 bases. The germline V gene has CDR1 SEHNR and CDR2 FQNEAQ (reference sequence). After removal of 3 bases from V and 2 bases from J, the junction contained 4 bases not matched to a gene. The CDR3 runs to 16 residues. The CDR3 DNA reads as TGTGCCAGCAGCTTCGGGACAGGGGCGGGCAATCAGCCCCAGCATTTT. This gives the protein CASSFGTGAGNQPQHF. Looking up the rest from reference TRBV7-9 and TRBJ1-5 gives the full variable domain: DTGVSQNPRHKITKRGQNVTFRCDPISEHNRLYWYRQTLGQGPEFLTYFQNEAQLEKSRLLSDRFSAERPKGSFSTLEIQRTEQGDSAMYLCASSFGTGAGNQPQHFGDGTRLSIL.

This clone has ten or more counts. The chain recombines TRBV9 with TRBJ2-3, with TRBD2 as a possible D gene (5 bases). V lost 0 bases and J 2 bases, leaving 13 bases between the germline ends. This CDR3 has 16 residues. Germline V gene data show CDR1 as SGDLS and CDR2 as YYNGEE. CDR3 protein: CASSVGGIGFTDTQYF. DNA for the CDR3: TGTGCCAGCAGCGTAGGAGGGATAGGGTTCACAGATACGCAGTATTTT.

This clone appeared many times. CDR3 DNA sequence: TGTGCCAGTAGTATCGGACAGGCTCAGCCCCAGCATTTT. It yields the protein CASSIGQAQPQHF. This sequence joins TRBV19 and TRBJ1-5; 7 positions match TRBD1. Germline V lookup: CDR1 LNHDA, CDR2 SQIVND (reference sequence). The V gene end was trimmed by 3 bases and the J gene end by 6 bases; junction bases not matched to a gene: 2. The CDR3 loop spans 13 amino acids.

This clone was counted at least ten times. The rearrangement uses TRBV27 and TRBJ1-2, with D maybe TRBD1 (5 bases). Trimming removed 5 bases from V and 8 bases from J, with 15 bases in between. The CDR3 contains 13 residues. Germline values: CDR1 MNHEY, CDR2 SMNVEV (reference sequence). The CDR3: CASSPGSAGGYTF. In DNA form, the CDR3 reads TGTGCCAGCAGTCCAGGGTCCGCGGGAGGCTACACCTTC.

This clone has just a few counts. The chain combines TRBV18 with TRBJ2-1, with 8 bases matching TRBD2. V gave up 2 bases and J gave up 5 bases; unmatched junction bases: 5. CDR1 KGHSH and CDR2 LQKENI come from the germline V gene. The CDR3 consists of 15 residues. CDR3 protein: CASSPGAGANNEQFF. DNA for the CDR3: TGTGCCAGCTCACCAGGAGCGGGAGCGAACAATGAGCAGTTCTTC.

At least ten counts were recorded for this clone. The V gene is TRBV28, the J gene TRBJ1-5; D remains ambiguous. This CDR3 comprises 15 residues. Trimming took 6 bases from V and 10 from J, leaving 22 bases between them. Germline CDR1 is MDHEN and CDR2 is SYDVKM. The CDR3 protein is CASSSGPTGNRPQHF. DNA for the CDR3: TGTGCCAGCAGCTCGGGCCCGACCGGGAATAGACCCCAGCATTTT.

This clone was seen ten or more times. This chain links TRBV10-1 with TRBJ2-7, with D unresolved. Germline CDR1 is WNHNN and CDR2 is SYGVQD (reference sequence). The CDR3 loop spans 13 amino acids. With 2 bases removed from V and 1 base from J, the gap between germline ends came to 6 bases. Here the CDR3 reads CASSEIRSYEQYF. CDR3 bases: TGCGCCAGCAGTGAGATCAGGTCCTACGAGCAGTACTTC.

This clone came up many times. CDR3 in DNA: TGTGCCAGCAGGCCGCCCGGGGATCAGCCCCAGCATTTT. Its protein product is CASRPPGDQPQHF. The J gene is TRBJ1-5, the V gene TRBV7-2; D remains unclear. With 6 bases removed from V and 5 bases from J, the gap between germline ends came to 11 bases. CDR3 length equals 13 residues. CDR1 SGHTA and CDR2 FQGNSA come from the germline V gene. Drawing the rest from reference TRBV7-2 and TRBJ1-5, the complete variable domain is GAGVSQSPSNKVTEKGKDVELRCDPISGHTALYWYRQSLGQGLEFLIYFQGNSAPDKSGLPSDRFSAERTGGSVSTLTIQRTQQEDSAVYLCASRPPGDQPQHFGDGTRLSIL.

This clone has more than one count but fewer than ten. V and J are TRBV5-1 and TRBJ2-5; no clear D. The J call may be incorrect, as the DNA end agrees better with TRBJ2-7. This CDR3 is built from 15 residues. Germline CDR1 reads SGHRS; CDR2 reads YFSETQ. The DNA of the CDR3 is TGCGCCAGCAGACGCCAGACCGAACCTTACTACGAGCAGTACTTC. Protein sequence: CASRRQTEPYYEQYF.

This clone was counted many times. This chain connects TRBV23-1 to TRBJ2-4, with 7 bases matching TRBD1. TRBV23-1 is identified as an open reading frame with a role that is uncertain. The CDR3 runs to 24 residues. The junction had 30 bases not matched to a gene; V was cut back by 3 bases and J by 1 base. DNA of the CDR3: TGCGCCAGCAGTCAGTTGAAATCATATTTGGTTACAGGGGAAAAGGGATTGGCCAAAAACATTCAGTACTTC. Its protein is CASSQLKSYLVTGEKGLAKNIQYF.

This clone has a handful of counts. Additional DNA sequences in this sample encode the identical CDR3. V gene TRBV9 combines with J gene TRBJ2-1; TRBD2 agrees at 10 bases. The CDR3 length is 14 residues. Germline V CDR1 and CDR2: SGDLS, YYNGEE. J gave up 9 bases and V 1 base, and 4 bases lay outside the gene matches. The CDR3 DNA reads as TGTGCCAGCAGCGTAAGACTAGCGGGTAGTGAGCAGTTCTTC. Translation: CASSVRLAGSEQFF.

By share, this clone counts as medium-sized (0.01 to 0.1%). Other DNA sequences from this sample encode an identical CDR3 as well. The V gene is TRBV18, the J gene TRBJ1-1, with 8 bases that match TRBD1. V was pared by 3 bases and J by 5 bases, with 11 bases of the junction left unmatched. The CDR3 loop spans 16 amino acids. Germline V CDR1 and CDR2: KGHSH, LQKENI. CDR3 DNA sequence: TGTGCCAGCTCACCCTCTGGACAGGGAAGGGATACTGAAGCTTTCTTT. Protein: CASSPSGQGRDTEAFF.

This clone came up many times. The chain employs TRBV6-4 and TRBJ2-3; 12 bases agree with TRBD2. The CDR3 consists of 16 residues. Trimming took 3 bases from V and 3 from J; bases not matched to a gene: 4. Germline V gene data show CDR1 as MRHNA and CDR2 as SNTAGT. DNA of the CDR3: TGTGCCAGCAGTGAGACTAGCGGGAGAGGAACAGATACGCAGTATTTT. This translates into CASSETSGRGTDTQYF.

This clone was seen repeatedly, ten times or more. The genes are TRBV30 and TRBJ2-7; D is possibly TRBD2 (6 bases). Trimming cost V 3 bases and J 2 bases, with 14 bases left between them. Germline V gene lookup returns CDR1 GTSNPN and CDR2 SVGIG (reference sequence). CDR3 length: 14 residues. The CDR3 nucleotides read TGTGCCTGGAGGTCAGCGGGTGGAACCTACGAGCAGTACTTC. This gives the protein CAWRSAGGTYEQYF.

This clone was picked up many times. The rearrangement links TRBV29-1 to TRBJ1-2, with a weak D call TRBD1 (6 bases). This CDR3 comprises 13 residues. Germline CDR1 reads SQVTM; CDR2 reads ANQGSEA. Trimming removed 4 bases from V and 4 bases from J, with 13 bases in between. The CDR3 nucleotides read TGCAGCGTTGGGGGGCCCCGTATCTATGGCTACACCTTC. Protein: CSVGGPRIYGYTF.

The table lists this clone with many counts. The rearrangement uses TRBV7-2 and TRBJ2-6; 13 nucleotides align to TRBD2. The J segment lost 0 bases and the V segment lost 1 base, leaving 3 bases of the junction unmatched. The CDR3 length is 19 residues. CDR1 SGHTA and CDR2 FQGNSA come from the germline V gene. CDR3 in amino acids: CASSLVGTSGASGANVLTF. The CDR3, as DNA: TGTGCCAGCAGCTTAGTGGGGACTAGCGGGGCCTCTGGGGCCAACGTCCTGACTTTC.

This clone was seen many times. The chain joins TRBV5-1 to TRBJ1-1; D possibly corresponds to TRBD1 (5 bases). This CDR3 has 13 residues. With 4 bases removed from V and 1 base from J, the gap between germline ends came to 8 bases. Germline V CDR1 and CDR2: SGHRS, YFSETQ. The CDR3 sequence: CASSTQGNTEAFF. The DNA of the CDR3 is TGCGCCAGCAGCACCCAGGGGAACACTGAAGCTTTCTTT.

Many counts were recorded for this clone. The CDR3 bases are TGTGCCAGCAGCTTTGGAGCCGGGACTGAAGCTTTCTTT. This sequence encodes CASSFGAGTEAFF. The chain links TRBV7-2 to TRBJ1-1; D gene ambiguous. Trimming shortened V by 3 bases and J by 5 bases, and 10 bases separated the two germline ends. Germline CDR1 reads SGHTA; CDR2 reads FQGNSA. The CDR3 totals 13 residues.